Given below is one T cell receptor beta chain in context. The CDR3 has 12 residues. Germline CDR1 reads SQVTM; CDR2 reads ANQGSEA. The sample is drawn from a study of T cells expressing NK-cell markers. Production of TCR beta cDNA relied on 5'RACE template switching with UMIs. TCRdb re-called the 5' RACE reads, yielding one record per CDR3 amino acid sequence without DNA. Recorded for this sample: approximately 460,000 distinct CDR3 sequences. Material for sequencing was blood T cells: a sorted CD56 or NKG2C T cell subset, CD4+ or CD8+ T cells, or bulk PBMC T cells (not recorded which). This receptor was obtained from a woman between 18 and 75 years old in good health. The chain carries TRBV29-1 and TRBJ1-2. This CDR3 is CSVAYSYGGYTF.